A single sample gave rise to the 4 T cell receptor beta chains below, sequenced in a study of shared clonotypes between healthy human individuals. Some clones are missing from TCRdb's copy, which holds only in-frame ones; the method was immunoSEQ multiplex PCR. This table has 800,000 to 950,000 clones, 96% appearing once. The naive CD8 population came from CD45RO-negative cells selected for CCR7, without terminally differentiated effector memory CD45RA+ cells. Sequenced sample: naive CD8+ T cells sorted from blood. The receptors derive from a man in his thirties or forties in good health.

The rearrangement joins TRBV6-5 to TRBJ2-2; tentatively, D is TRBD1 (6 bases). The germline V gene has CDR1 MNHEY and CDR2 SVGAGI. This CDR3 region has 14 residues. Between the trimmed V and J ends, which lost 6 bases and 0 bases, there was a span of 8 bases. DNA of the CDR3: TGTGCCAGCAGAGCAGGGGCGAACACCGGGGAGCTGTTTTTT. Translation gives CASRAGANTGELFF.

The rearrangement joins TRBV7-9 to TRBJ2-5; D not certain. CDR3 length: 14 residues. Germline CDR1 is SEHNR and CDR2 is FQNEAQ (reference sequence). V lost 2 bases to trimming and J lost 1 base, with 8 bases between them. CDR3 bases: TGTGCCAGCAGCTTAACCGAGCGCCAAGAGACCCAGTACTTC. Translating gives CASSLTERQETQYF. The full variable domain, with the rest looked up from reference TRBV7-9 and TRBJ2-5, is DTGVSQNPRHKITKRGQNVTFRCDPISEHNRLYWYRQTLGQGPEFLTYFQNEAQLEKSRLLSDRFSAERPKGSFSTLEIQRTEQGDSAMYLCASSLTERQETQYFGPGTRLLVL.

This chain links TRBV10-1 with TRBJ1-1; no clear D. Per germline, CDR1 WNHNN and CDR2 SYGVQD (reference sequence). The CDR3 has 15 amino acids. Between the trimmed V and J ends, which lost 1 base and 4 bases, there was a span of 13 bases. This CDR3 is CASSELKEYGTEAFF. The CDR3 DNA follows: TGCGCCAGCAGTGAGTTGAAGGAATACGGCACTGAAGCTTTCTTT.

About this clone itself: A much bigger clone sits one base away, suggesting this may be a read error. The chain links TRBV6-5 to TRBJ2-7; no definite D call. This CDR3 is 13 amino acids long. The V gene's germline CDR1 is MNHEY and CDR2 SVGAGI. The CDR3 DNA follows: TGTGCCCGCAGTTACTCGAGTTCCTACGAGCAGTACTTC. Protein product: CARSYSSSYEQYF.